This T cell receptor beta chain stems from a study of blood T cell repertoires in COVID-19. In the study overall: Some COVID-19 samples were acute and others convalescent; all came from the United States, Italy and Spain. Sources were T cells, B-cell-depleted T cells, or PBMCs; the material itself was cDNA or gDNA.

Methods used by the authors: Amplification of reference gene primers was used by the study to estimate nucleated cell counts. The assay was immunoSEQ multiplex PCR, and TCRdb's table has in-frame clones only and misses some. V, J and clone size derive from that table, while D and trimming were established from the DNA sequence. This table has approximately 360,000 clones, nearly 90% appearing once. V was trimmed by 1 base and J by 1 base, leaving 10 bases between them. CDR3 length: 15 amino acids. Germline loops: CDR1 SNHLY, CDR2 FYNNEI. V is TRBV2 and J is TRBJ1-2; D not certain. This receptor was identified in a man aged 18-30 years with active or convalescent COVID-19. Sequenced material: peripheral blood. CDR3 in DNA: TGTGCCAGCAGTGAAGATGTCAGGATTAACTATGGCTACACCTTC. Protein sequence: CASSEDVRINYGYTF.